The clone carrying this T cell receptor delta chain is termed large. Other DNA sequences of this sample code for an identical CDR3. PBMCs from patients and controls supplied the genomic DNA for sequencing. This sample stems from a study of gamma delta lymphoproliferative disorders and STAT genes. There are 19 residues in the CDR3. Germline V gene data show CDR1 as GEAIGNYY and CDR2 as EKD. The ends were cut back, 0 bases at V and 0 bases at J, with 14 bases in the middle. With CATT, TCRdb re-called clones from the multiplex PCR reads. The data hold roughly 3,100 delta-chain clones, with more than 1% observed a single time.

The sequence derives from a human donor in good health. The sequenced material came from blood. The genes are TRDV2 and TRDJ3; a possible D gene is TRDD3 (5 bases). CDR3: CACDTGGLRSSWDTRQMFF. In DNA form, the CDR3 reads TGTGCCTGTGACACCGGGGGGTTACGCAGCTCCTGGGACACCCGACAGATGTTTTTC.